This TCR beta chain is drawn from a study of cytomegalovirus exposure and HLA in healthy donors. Study results and caveats: It was only CMV serostatus that was available as immune exposure information.

The PCR ran on 60 Vbeta and 13 Jbeta primers. Some clones are missing from TCRdb's copy, which holds only in-frame ones; the method was immunoSEQ multiplex PCR. The sample records about 99,000 clones, 76% being singletons. Note on this clone: As yet, its antigen is unknown.

The source is a woman between 18 and 29 years old in good health and CMV-seropositive. Sequenced sample: PBMCs.

The CDR3 bases are TGTGCCAGCAGCGCCGGGACAGTTGGTGAAGCTTTCTTT. Amino acids: CASSAGTVGEAFF. The chain links TRBV9 to TRBJ1-1, with TRBD1 matching 7 bases. V shed 3 bases, J shed 7 bases, and the junction held 6 bases outside the gene matches. This CDR3 contains 13 residues. The germline gives CDR1 SGDLS, CDR2 YYNGEE.